Following are 8 T cell receptor beta chains from one sample sequenced in a study of shared clonotypes between healthy human individuals. Naive CD8 cells were CD45RO-negative, positively selected for CCR7, excluding terminally differentiated effector memory CD45RA+ cells. Some clones are missing from TCRdb's copy, which holds only in-frame ones; the method was immunoSEQ multiplex PCR. Among around 1.9 million clones listed, under 95% were seen once. Sequenced: naive CD8+ T cells from PBMCs. The receptors were gathered from a man between 18 and 29 years old in good health. Some clones in this sample may be carry-over from other donors' samples.

This clone was detected once. The genes are TRBV7-9 and TRBJ2-1, with 9 positions matching TRBD2. CDR1 SEHNR and CDR2 FQNEAQ come from the germline V gene (reference sequence). With 1 base clipped from V and 0 bases from J, the junction kept 4 bases outside the gene matches. This CDR3 region has 17 residues. The DNA for the CDR3 is TGTGCCAGCAGCTTAGTTCTAGCGGGAAGCTCCTACAATGAGCAGTTCTTC. It codes for CASSLVLAGSSYNEQFF. The full variable domain, completed using reference TRBV7-9 and TRBJ2-1, is DTGVSQNPRHKITKRGQNVTFRCDPISEHNRLYWYRQTLGQGPEFLTYFQNEAQLEKSRLLSDRFSAERPKGSFSTLEIQRTEQGDSAMYLCASSLVLAGSSYNEQFFGPGTRLTVL.

The rearrangement links TRBV18 to TRBJ2-5; 7 bases are shared with TRBD2. J was trimmed by 0 bases and V by 4 bases; bases with no gene match: 14. From germline, CDR1 is KGHSH and CDR2 LQKENI. This CDR3 contains 18 residues. This chain's CDR3 is CASSLTLRSGDYQETQYF. The CDR3 DNA reads TGTGCCAGCTCACTTACCCTCCGCAGCGGGGACTACCAAGAGACCCAGTACTTC.

The chain couples TRBV19 to TRBJ2-1; 12 bases align to TRBD2. Per germline, CDR1 LNHDA and CDR2 SQIVND (reference sequence). CDR3 length: 18 residues. V shed 3 bases, J shed 1 base, and the junction held 7 bases outside the gene matches. This chain's CDR3 is CASSIRPLAGGSYNEQFF. CDR3 nucleotide sequence: TGTGCCAGTAGTATCCGCCCGCTAGCGGGAGGGTCCTACAATGAGCAGTTCTTC.

The chain employs TRBV19 and TRBJ1-5; perhaps TRBD1 as D (5 bases). The CDR3 consists of 13 residues. The V end was cut by 10 bases, the J end by 2 bases, with 12 bases between. Looked up from germline, CDR1 is LNHDA and CDR2 is SQIVND (reference sequence). The CDR3 coding sequence is TGTGCCATCCGTAGAGGGGGCAATCAGCCCCAGCATTTT. Its translation: CAIRRGGNQPQHF. Using reference TRBV19 and TRBJ1-5 for the parts outside the CDR3, the full variable domain is DGGITQSPKYLFRKEGQNVTLSCEQNLNHDAMYWYRQDPGQGLRLIYYSQIVNDFQKGDIAEGYSVSREKKESFPLTVTSAQKNPTAFYLCAIRRGGNQPQHFGDGTRLSIL.

This sequence joins TRBV7-9 and TRBJ2-3, with a tentative D call TRBD2 (5 bases). CDR3 length: 14 amino acids. Germline V gene data show CDR1 as SEHNR and CDR2 as FQNEAQ (reference sequence). The V end lost 5 bases, the J end lost 6 bases, and 15 bases lay between the germline ends. CDR3 loop: CASSQVRGPDTQYF. The CDR3 DNA is TGTGCCAGCAGCCAAGTTAGAGGGCCGGATACGCAGTATTTT.

This clone occurred once. The chain recombines TRBV9 with TRBJ2-7, with 8 bases aligning to TRBD1. Germline V CDR1 and CDR2: SGDLS, YYNGEE. V shed 4 bases and J 6 bases; nucleotides not matched to a gene: 15. This CDR3 region has 16 residues. CDR3 bases: TGTGCCAGCAGCCCTAGCGACAGACCAGGGGGCGGCGAGCAGTACTTC. This gives the protein CASSPSDRPGGGEQYF.

The chain recombines TRBV4-1 with TRBJ2-1; 12 bases line up with TRBD2. The germline V gene encodes CDR1 MGHRA and CDR2 YSYEKL. CDR3 length equals 17 residues. Trimming cost V 0 bases and J 9 bases; bases outside gene matches: 9. CDR3 sequence reads: CASSQDPTLAGGLEQFF. The CDR3 region has the DNA TGCGCCAGCAGCCAAGACCCGACGCTAGCGGGAGGGCTTGAGCAGTTCTTC.

This chain connects TRBV9 to TRBJ2-2; D possibly corresponds to TRBD2 (5 bases). Germline CDR1 and CDR2: SGDLS and YYNGEE. The germline V and J ends were trimmed by 4 bases and 3 bases, with 22 bases remaining between them. The CDR3 consists of 18 residues. CDR3 nucleotides: TGTGCCAGCAGCATCCGACGGGGAGACGCGAGGGACACCGGGGAGCTGTTTTTT. Translating it yields CASSIRRGDARDTGELFF.